These 22 T cell receptor beta chains came from one sample sequenced in a study of blood T cell dynamics during melanoma immunotherapy. TCRdb keeps only in-frame clones here, not all; method: immunoSEQ multiplex PCR. The sample carries 15,000 to 20,000 clones, about 80% recorded once. Time point in this sample: pre-treatment baseline. The specimen comprised blood, sampled from a patient treated with checkpoint blockade. Receptors originate from a human donor with melanoma.

The chain links TRBV4-2 to TRBJ2-1; 9 bases agree with TRBD2. CDR1 LGHNA and CDR2 YNFKEQ come from the germline V gene. The V gene end was trimmed by 0 bases and the J gene end by 7 bases; junction bases not matched to a gene: 19. The CDR3 is made up of 20 amino acids. The chain's CDR3 is CASSQDLGSSGRKVGNEQFF. Here the CDR3 DNA reads TGTGCCAGCAGCCAAGATCTTGGGAGTAGCGGGAGAAAAGTCGGGAATGAGCAGTTCTTC.

The V gene is TRBV18, the J gene TRBJ1-1, with 12 positions matching TRBD1. CDR1 is KGHSH, CDR2 LQKENI, per germline. The V and J ends lost 2 bases and 2 bases, in that order; junction bases with no gene match: 3. The CDR3 totals 16 residues. The CDR3 sequence: CASSPSGQGANTEAFF. CDR3 nucleotides: TGTGCCAGCTCACCATCGGGACAGGGGGCAAACACTGAAGCTTTCTTT. Full variable domain (outside the CDR3, taken from reference TRBV18 and TRBJ1-1): NAGVMQNPRHLVRRRGQEARLRCSPMKGHSHVYWYRQLPEEGLKFMVYLQKENIIDESGMPKERFSAEFPKEGPSILRIQQVVRGDSAAYFCASSPSGQGANTEAFFGQGTRLTVV.

The chain uses TRBV11-2 and TRBJ2-5; TRBD1 is a possible D gene (5 bases). The CDR3 sequence is 15 residues long. Per the germline V gene, CDR1 is SGHAT and CDR2 is FQNNGV. Trimming removed 0 bases from V and 5 bases from J, with 13 bases in between. The CDR3 DNA reads as TGTGCCAGCAGCTTAGAAGGAATGGGGCTGGAGACCCAGTACTTC. Protein: CASSLEGMGLETQYF.

The rearrangement links TRBV28 to TRBJ2-3; D not resolved. Trimming removed 3 bases from V and 6 bases from J, with 10 bases in between. CDR3 length equals 13 residues. The V gene's germline CDR1 is MDHEN and CDR2 SYDVKM. DNA for the CDR3: TGTGCCAGCAGTTTCATGTTCACGGATACGCAGTATTTT. This codes for CASSFMFTDTQYF. The whole variable domain, remainder taken from reference TRBV28 and TRBJ2-3, is DVKVTQSSRYLVKRTGEKVFLECVQDMDHENMFWYRQDPGLGLRLIYFSYDVKMKEKGDIPEGYSVSREKKERFSLILESASTNQTSMYLCASSFMFTDTQYFGPGTRLTVL.

The V gene is TRBV5-6, the J gene TRBJ2-4, with D unresolved. Germline assignment: CDR1 SGHDT and CDR2 YYEEEE. V shed 6 bases and J shed 3 bases, with 10 bases lying between them. This CDR3 has 13 amino acids. The CDR3: CASTSALKNIQYF. The CDR3 bases are TGTGCCAGCACCTCGGCCCTCAAAAACATTCAGTACTTC.

The chain combines TRBV28 with TRBJ2-4, with D perhaps TRBD1 (5 bases). V lost 7 bases and J lost 1, with 11 bases in between. The CDR3 runs to 14 residues. CDR1 and CDR2 (germline): MDHEN, SYDVKM. In DNA form, the CDR3 reads TGTGCCAGCAATCCCTCAGGGGCCAAAAACATTCAGTACTTC. Protein: CASNPSGAKNIQYF.

The gene calls are TRBV7-2 and TRBJ1-1; D gene uncertain. This CDR3 spans 15 amino acids. The germline V and J ends were trimmed by 5 bases and 5 bases, with 18 bases remaining between them. Germline lookup yields CDR1 SGHTA and CDR2 FQGNSA. CDR3 residues: CASSTPGLSGTEAFF. For the CDR3, the DNA is TGTGCCAGCAGCACCCCGGGCCTAAGCGGTACTGAAGCTTTCTTT.

This clone was detected a few times. The gene calls are TRBV30 and TRBJ2-1; possible D gene TRBD2, 5 bases. The germline V gene encodes CDR1 GTSNPN and CDR2 SVGIG (reference sequence). V lost 1 base and J lost 0, with 10 bases in between. CDR3 length: 15 amino acids. The CDR3, as DNA: TGTGCCTGGAGTGATCTAGCTAGCTCCTACAATGAGCAGTTCTTC. Amino acids: CAWSDLASSYNEQFF.

The chain combines TRBV6-6 with TRBJ2-7; tentatively, D is TRBD1 or TRBD2 (5 bases each). Trimming removed 6 bases from V and 5 bases from J, with 17 bases in between. Germline V gene sequence: CDR1 MNHNY, CDR2 SVGAGI (reference sequence). The CDR3 spans 14 residues. In nucleotides, the CDR3 is TGTGCCAGCAGAAGGTCTCAGACGGGGCACGAGCAGTACTTC. Translation gives CASRRSQTGHEQYF.

The V gene is TRBV11-2, the J gene TRBJ2-7, with D possibly being TRBD1 or TRBD2 (7 bases each). This CDR3 has 15 residues. Trimming pared 0 bases from V and 5 bases from J, leaving 14 bases between. Germline V gene data show CDR1 as SGHAT and CDR2 as FQNNGV. The CDR3 sequence: CASSLEGAGGDEQYF. As DNA, the CDR3 is TGTGCCAGCAGCTTAGAGGGTGCAGGGGGGGACGAGCAGTACTTC.

The rearrangement links TRBV7-3 to TRBJ2-2; 8 bases are shared with TRBD2. V dropped 5 bases and J dropped 6; count of bases not matched to a gene: 14. Germline V gene data show CDR1 as SGHTA and CDR2 as FQGTGA. CDR3 length: 17 residues. As DNA, the CDR3 is TGTGCCAGCAGCCTCAGACCAGCGGGAGTTTCTGCCGGGGAGCTGTTTTTT. It encodes CASSLRPAGVSAGELFF.

The rearrangement joins TRBV7-2 to TRBJ2-7; no definite D call. Trimming took off 0 bases at V and 0 bases at J, with 6 bases between the two ends. Looked up from germline, CDR1 is SGHTA and CDR2 is FQGNSA. The CDR3 is 14 residues long. DNA for the CDR3: TGTGCCAGCAGCTTAGCGGTCAACTCCTACGAGCAGTACTTC. It codes for CASSLAVNSYEQYF.

The sample holds a few counts of this clone. V is TRBV18 and J is TRBJ1-3; D is ambiguous. The CDR3 is made up of 14 amino acids. Germline V gene sequence: CDR1 KGHSH, CDR2 LQKENI. V shed 3 bases and J shed 0 bases, with 6 bases lying between them. CDR3 sequence: CASSPGNSGNTIYF. The CDR3 bases are TGTGCCAGCTCACCGGGCAACTCTGGAAACACCATATATTTT.

V gene TRBV7-9 combines with J gene TRBJ2-5; 8 bases line up with TRBD1. The CDR3 consists of 15 residues. Germline CDR1 SEHNR, CDR2 FQNEAQ (reference sequence). V shed 4 bases, J shed 5 bases, and the junction held 9 bases outside the gene matches. The CDR3 DNA is TGTGCCAGCAGCTACCTCAGGGGGCTGTCGGAGACCCAGTACTTC. Encoded protein: CASSYLRGLSETQYF.

The chain is built from TRBV5-6 and TRBJ2-5; 12 nucleotides align to TRBD2. The J call may not be correct, given that the DNA end is closer to TRBJ2-7. Germline V gene lookup returns CDR1 SGHDT and CDR2 YYEEEE. The CDR3 is made up of 15 amino acids. Written as DNA, the CDR3 is TGTGCCAGCAGCTTTCGGACTAGCGGGACCTACGAGCAGTACTTC. It translates to CASSFRTSGTYEQYF.

The chain carries TRBV5-6 and TRBJ1-2; unclear D gene. There are 12 residues in the CDR3. With 1 base removed from V and 3 bases from J, the gap between germline ends came to 4 bases. Per the germline V gene, CDR1 is SGHDT and CDR2 is YYEEEE. In DNA, the CDR3 is TGTGCCAGCAGCTTGCGGGACTATGGCTACACCTTC. It encodes CASSLRDYGYTF.

The V gene is TRBV4-3, the J gene TRBJ2-3, with TRBD2 identical over 14 bases. CDR3 length: 17 residues. Germline V gene sequence: CDR1 LGHNA, CDR2 YSLEER. V shed 2 bases and J 4 bases; nucleotides not matched to a gene: 5. The CDR3 here is CASSQSGTSGSADTQYF. The CDR3 DNA is TGCGCCAGCAGCCAATCCGGGACTAGCGGGAGTGCAGATACGCAGTATTTT.

This clone was recorded only once. The chain employs TRBV7-9 and TRBJ2-2; no definite D call. The CDR3 is made up of 13 amino acids. Between the trimmed V and J ends, which lost 7 bases and 0 bases, there was a span of 6 bases. Germline CDR1 is SEHNR and CDR2 is FQNEAQ (reference sequence). In DNA, the CDR3 is TGTGCCAGCACACAAACGAACACCGGGGAGCTGTTTTTT. Protein product: CASTQTNTGELFF.

This chain links TRBV29-1 with TRBJ2-5; TRBD2 matches 7 bases. Losses at the gene ends were 4 bases for V and 5 bases for J; bases not matched to a gene: 1. Germline-derived CDR1 and CDR2 are SQVTM and ANQGSEA. This CDR3 comprises 11 residues. DNA for the CDR3: TGCAGCGTTGGGGAGGGCGAGACCCAGTACTTC. Its translation is CSVGEGETQYF.

V and J are TRBV14 and TRBJ2-3; TRBD2 aligns across 8 bases. This CDR3 has 16 amino acids. Germline V lookup: CDR1 SGHDN, CDR2 FVKESK. J was trimmed by 3 bases and V by 2 bases; bases with no gene match: 7. Here the CDR3 DNA reads TGTGCCAGCAGCCAACTATCTAGCGGGCGAACAGATACGCAGTATTTT. Amino acid sequence: CASSQLSSGRTDTQYF.

The chain joins TRBV2 to TRBJ1-1; no firm D call. The CDR3 contains 13 residues. Deletions cut 4 bases from V and 1 base from J, with 7 bases between. CDR1 is SNHLY, CDR2 FYNNEI, per germline. The CDR3 is CASSAQENTEAFF. The CDR3 DNA follows: TGTGCCAGCAGTGCCCAGGAGAACACTGAAGCTTTCTTT.

J is TRBJ2-3 and V is TRBV28; possible D gene TRBD2, 7 bases. Trimming removed 6 bases at V and 4 bases at J, with 17 bases between. Germline V gene sequence: CDR1 MDHEN, CDR2 SYDVKM. The CDR3 sequence is 15 residues long. CDR3 nucleotides: TGTGCCAGCAGGTCCTCTCAGGGGAGGGCAGATACGCAGTATTTT. Protein: CASRSSQGRADTQYF.